This TCR beta chain emerged from a study of blood T cell repertoires in COVID-19. Study information: Some COVID-19 samples were acute and others convalescent; all came from the United States, Italy and Spain. The cDNA or gDNA used as material had been derived from T cells, B-cell-depleted T cells, or PBMCs.

As originally analysed: For nucleated cells, counts were estimated from reference gene primer amplification. The repertoire was sequenced with immunoSEQ multiplex PCR; TCRdb's copy has only in-frame clones and lacks some. V, J and clone size are taken as reported in that table, and D and trimming were inferred from the DNA itself. The sample carries a few hundred thousand clones, approximately 86% recorded once. The sequenced material came from peripheral blood. This receptor was identified in a human donor in a cohort sampled during active COVID-19.

The CDR3 here is CASSLGLLAGDTQYF. The CDR3 bases are TGTGCCAGCAGCTTAGGTCTCCTAGCGGGGGATACGCAGTATTTT. The V and J genes are TRBV11-3 and TRBJ2-3; TRBD2 matches 9 bases. There are 15 residues in the CDR3. Germline V CDR1 and CDR2: SGHNT, YENEEA. J lost 6 bases, V lost 1 base, and 5 bases had no gene match.